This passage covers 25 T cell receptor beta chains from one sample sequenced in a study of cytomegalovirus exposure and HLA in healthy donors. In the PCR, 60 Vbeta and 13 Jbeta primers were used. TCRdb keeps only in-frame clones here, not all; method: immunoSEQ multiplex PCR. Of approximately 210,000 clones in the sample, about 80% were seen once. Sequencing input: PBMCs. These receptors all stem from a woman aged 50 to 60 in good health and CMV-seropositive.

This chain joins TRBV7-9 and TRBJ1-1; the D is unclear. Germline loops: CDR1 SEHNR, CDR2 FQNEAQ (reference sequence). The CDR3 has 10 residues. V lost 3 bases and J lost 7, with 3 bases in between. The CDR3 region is CASSFVEAFF. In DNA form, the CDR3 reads TGTGCCAGCAGCTTCGTTGAAGCTTTCTTT.

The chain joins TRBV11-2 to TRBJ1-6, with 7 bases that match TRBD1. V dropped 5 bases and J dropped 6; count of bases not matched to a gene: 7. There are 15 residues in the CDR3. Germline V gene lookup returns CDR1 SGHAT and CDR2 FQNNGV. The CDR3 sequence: CASSAPTGFNSPLHF. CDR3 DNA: TGTGCCAGCAGCGCACCGACAGGGTTTAATTCACCCCTCCACTTT. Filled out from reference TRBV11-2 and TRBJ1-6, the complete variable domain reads EAGVAQSPRYKIIEKRQSVAFWCNPISGHATLYWYQQILGQGPKLLIQFQNNGVVDDSQLPKDRFSAERLKGVDSTLKIQPAKLEDSAVYLCASSAPTGFNSPLHFGNGTRLTVT.

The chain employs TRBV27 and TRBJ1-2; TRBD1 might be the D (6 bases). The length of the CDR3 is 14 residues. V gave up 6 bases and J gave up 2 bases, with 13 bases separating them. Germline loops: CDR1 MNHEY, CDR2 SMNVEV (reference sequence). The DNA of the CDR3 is TGTGCCAGCAGCATCTCCGGACAGAACTATGGCTACACCTTC. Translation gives CASSISGQNYGYTF.

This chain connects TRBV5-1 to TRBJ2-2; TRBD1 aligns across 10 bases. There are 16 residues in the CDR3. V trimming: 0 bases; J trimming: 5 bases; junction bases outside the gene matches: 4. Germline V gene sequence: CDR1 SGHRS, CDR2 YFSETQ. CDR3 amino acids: CASSLAGTGVTGELFF. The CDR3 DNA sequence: TGCGCCAGCAGCTTGGCCGGGACAGGGGTAACCGGGGAGCTGTTTTTT.

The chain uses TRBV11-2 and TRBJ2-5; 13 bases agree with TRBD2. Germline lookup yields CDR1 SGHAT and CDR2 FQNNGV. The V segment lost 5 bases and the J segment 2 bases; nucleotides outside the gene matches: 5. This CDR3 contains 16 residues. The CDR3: CASSVGTSGDQETQYF. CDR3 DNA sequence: TGTGCCAGCAGCGTGGGGACTAGCGGGGATCAAGAGACCCAGTACTTC.

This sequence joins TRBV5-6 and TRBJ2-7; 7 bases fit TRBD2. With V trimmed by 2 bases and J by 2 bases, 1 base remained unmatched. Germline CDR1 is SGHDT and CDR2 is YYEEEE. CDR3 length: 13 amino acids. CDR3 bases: TGTGCCAGCAGCTTCGGGGGGACCTACGAGCAGTACTTC. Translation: CASSFGGTYEQYF.

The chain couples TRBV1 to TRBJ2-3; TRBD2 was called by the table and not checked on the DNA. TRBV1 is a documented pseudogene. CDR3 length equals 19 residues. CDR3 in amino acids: CTSSQRLAGGPPLTDTQYF. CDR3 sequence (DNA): TGCACCAGCAGCCAACGGCTAGCGGGGGGCCCCCCCCTCACAGATACGCAGTATTTT.

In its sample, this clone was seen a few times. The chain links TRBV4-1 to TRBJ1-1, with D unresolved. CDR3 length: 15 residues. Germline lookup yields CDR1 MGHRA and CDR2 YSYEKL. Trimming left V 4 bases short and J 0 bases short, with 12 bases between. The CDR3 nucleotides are TGCGCCAGCAGCCCCTACCTTACAGTGAACACTGAAGCTTTCTTT. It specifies CASSPYLTVNTEAFF.

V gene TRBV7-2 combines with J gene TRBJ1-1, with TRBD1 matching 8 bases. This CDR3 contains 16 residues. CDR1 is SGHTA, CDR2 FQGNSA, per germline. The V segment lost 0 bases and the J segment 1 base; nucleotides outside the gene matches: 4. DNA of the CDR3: TGTGCCAGCAGCTTAGCCCCGGGACAGGCGAACACTGAAGCTTTCTTT. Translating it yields CASSLAPGQANTEAFF. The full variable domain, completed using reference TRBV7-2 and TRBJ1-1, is GAGVSQSPSNKVTEKGKDVELRCDPISGHTALYWYRQSLGQGLEFLIYFQGNSAPDKSGLPSDRFSAERTGGSVSTLTIQRTQQEDSAVYLCASSLAPGQANTEAFFGQGTRLTVV.

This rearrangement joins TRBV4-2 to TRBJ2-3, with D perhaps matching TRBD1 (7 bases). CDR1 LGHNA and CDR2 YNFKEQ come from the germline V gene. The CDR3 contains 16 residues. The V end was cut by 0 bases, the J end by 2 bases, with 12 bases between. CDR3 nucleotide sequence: TGTGCCAGCAGCCAAGAGGCGGGACAGTACACAGATACGCAGTATTTT. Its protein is CASSQEAGQYTDTQYF.

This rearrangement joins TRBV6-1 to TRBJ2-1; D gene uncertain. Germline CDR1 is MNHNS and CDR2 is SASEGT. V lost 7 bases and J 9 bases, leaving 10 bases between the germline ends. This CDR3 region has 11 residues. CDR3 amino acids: CASNAISEQFF. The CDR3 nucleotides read TGTGCCAGCAATGCGATATCTGAGCAGTTCTTC.

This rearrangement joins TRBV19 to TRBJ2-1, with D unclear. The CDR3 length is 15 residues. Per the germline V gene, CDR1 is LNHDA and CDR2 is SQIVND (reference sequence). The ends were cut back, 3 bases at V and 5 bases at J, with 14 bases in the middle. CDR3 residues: CASSIEVAANNEQFF. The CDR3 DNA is TGTGCCAGTAGTATTGAGGTGGCAGCAAACAATGAGCAGTTCTTC.

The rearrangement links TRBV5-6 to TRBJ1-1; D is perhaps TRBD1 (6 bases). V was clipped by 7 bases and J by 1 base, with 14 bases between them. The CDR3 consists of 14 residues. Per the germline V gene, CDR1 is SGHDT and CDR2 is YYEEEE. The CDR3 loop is CASGYREGNTEAFF. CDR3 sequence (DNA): TGTGCCAGCGGCTACAGGGAGGGGAACACTGAAGCTTTCTTT.

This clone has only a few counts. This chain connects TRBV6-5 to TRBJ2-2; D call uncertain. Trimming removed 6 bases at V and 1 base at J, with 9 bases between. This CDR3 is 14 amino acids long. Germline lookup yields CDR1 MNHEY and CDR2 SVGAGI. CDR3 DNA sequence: TGTGCCAGCAGGCAGAATCTGAACACCGGGGAGCTGTTTTTT. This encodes CASRQNLNTGELFF.

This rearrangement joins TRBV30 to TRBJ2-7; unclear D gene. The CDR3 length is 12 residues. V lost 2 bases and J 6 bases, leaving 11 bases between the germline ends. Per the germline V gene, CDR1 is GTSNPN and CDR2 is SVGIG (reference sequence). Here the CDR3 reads CAWSTYSPEQYF. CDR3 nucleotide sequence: TGTGCCTGGAGTACGTACAGCCCCGAGCAGTACTTC.

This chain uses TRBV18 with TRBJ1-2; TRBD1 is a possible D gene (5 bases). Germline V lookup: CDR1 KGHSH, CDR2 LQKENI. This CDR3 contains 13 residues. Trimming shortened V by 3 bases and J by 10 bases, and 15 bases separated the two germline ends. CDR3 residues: CASSPAQGVLYTF. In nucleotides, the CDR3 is TGTGCCAGCTCACCGGCCCAGGGCGTCCTCTACACCTTC.

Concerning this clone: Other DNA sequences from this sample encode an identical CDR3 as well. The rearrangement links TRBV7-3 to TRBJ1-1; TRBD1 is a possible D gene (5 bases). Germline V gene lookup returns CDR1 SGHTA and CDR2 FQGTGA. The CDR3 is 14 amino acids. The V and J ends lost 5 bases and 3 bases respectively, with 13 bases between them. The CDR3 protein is CASSLLGGDTEAFF. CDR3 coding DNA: TGTGCCAGCAGCCTCCTCGGGGGGGACACTGAAGCTTTCTTT.

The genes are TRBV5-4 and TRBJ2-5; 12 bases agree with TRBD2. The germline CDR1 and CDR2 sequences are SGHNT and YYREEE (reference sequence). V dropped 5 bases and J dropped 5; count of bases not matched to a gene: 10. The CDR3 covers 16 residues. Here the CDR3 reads CASSSKTSGGGETQYF. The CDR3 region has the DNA TGTGCCAGCAGTTCTAAGACTAGCGGGGGTGGGGAGACCCAGTACTTC. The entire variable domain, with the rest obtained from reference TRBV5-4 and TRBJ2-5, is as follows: ETGVTQSPTHLIKTRGQQVTLRCSSQSGHNTVSWYQQALGQGPQFIFQYYREEENGRGNFPPRFSGLQFPNYSSELNVNALELDDSALYLCASSSKTSGGGETQYFGPGTRLLVL.

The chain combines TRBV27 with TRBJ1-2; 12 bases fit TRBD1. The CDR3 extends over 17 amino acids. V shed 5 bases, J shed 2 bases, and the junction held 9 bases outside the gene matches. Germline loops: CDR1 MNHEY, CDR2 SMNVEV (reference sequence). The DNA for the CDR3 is TGTGCCAGCAGTCTCTCCTCCGGGACAGGGGGCAACTATGGCTACACCTTC. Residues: CASSLSSGTGGNYGYTF.

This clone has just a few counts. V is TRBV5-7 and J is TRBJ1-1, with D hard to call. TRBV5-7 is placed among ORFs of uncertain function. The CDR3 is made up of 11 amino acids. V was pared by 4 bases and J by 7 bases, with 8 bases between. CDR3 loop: CASSHRFEAFF. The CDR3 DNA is TGTGCCAGCAGCCACAGATTTGAAGCTTTCTTT.

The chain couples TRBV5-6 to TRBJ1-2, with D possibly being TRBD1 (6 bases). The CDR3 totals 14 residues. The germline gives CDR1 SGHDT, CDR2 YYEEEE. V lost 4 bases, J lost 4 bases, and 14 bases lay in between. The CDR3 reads CASSAWGPAYGYTF. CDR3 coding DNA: TGTGCCAGCAGCGCCTGGGGGCCCGCCTATGGCTACACCTTC.

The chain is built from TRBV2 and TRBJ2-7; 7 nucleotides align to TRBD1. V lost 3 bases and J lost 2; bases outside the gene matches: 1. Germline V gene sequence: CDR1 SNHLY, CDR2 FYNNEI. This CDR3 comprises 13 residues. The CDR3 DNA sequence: TGTGCCAGCAGTGAGGGGACAGCCTACGAGCAGTACTTC. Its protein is CASSEGTAYEQYF.

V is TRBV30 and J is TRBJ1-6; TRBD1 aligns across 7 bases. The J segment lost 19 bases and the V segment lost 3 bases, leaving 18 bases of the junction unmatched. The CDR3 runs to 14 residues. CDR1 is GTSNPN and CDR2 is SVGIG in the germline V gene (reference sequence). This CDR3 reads CAWREGFRGDRIHF. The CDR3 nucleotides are TGTGCCTGGAGGGAAGGATTTAGAGGGGACAGAATACACTTT.

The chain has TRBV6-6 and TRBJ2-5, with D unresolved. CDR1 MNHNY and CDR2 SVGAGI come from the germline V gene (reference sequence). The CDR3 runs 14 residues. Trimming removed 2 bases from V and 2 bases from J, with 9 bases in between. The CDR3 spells CASSYNLDQETQYF. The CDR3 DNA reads TGTGCCAGCAGTTACAATCTAGATCAAGAGACCCAGTACTTC.

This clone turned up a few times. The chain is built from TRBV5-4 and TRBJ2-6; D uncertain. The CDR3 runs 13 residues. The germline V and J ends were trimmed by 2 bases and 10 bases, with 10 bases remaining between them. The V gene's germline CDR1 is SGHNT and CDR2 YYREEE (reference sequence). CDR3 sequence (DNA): TGTGCCAGCAGCTTTGGTTCCCTAAACGTCCTGACTTTC. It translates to CASSFGSLNVLTF. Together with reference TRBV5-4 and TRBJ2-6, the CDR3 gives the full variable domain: ETGVTQSPTHLIKTRGQQVTLRCSSQSGHNTVSWYQQALGQGPQFIFQYYREEENGRGNFPPRFSGLQFPNYSSELNVNALELDDSALYLCASSFGSLNVLTFGAGSRLTVL.